The rows below give T cell receptor beta chains drawn from one sample of a study of OX40 agonist ivuxolimab in advanced cancers. Using immunoSEQ multiplex PCR, the repertoire was profiled, and TCRdb retains in-frame clones only, with some absent. The repertoire holds tens of thousands of clones, with nearly 90% as singletons. This specimen consisted of CD4+ or CD8+ T cells sorted from blood, obtained in a trial of the OX40 agonist ivuxolimab. The receptor set was obtained from an adult with an advanced solid tumor such as melanoma, head and neck, liver or kidney cancer. The CDR3 runs from the conserved cysteine through the conserved F or W. D genes are given only for firm matches.

D	V	J	CDR3	DNA
-	TRBV7-2	TRBJ2-5	CASSLAWETQYF	TGTGCCAGCAGCTTAGCGTGGGAGACCCAGTACTTC
TRBD2	TRBV13	TRBJ2-7	CASSLRIAGGYEQYF	TGTGCCAGCAGCTTAAGGATAGCGGGGGGGTACGAGCAGTACTTC
-	TRBV11-3	TRBJ2-2	CASSPRAGELFF	TGTGCCAGCAGCCCCAGGGCCGGGGAGCTGTTTTTT
TRBD1	TRBV18	TRBJ2-7	CASSPSRFQRDRGLHEQYF	TGTGCCAGCTCACCTAGTCGTTTTCAGAGGGACAGGGGACTCCACGAGCAGTACTTC
-	TRBV4-3	TRBJ2-3	CASSQDPGPEFTDTQYF	TGCGCCAGCAGCCAAGATCCCGGTCCCGAATTCACAGATACGCAGTATTTT
-	TRBV18	TRBJ2-2	CASSYQPGQFTGELFF	TGTGCCAGCTCCTACCAACCGGGACAATTCACCGGGGAGCTGTTTTTT
-	TRBV6-5	TRBJ1-1	CASRKDRTEAFF	TGTGCCAGCAGAAAAGACAGGACTGAAGCTTTCTTT
-	TRBV27	TRBJ1-2	CASSRGNHYGYTF	TGTGCCAGCAGTAGGGGAAACCACTATGGCTACACCTTC
TRBD1	TRBV18	TRBJ1-3	CASSPSGTGGNTIYF	TGTGCCAGCTCACCCTCCGGGACAGGAGGAAACACCATATATTTT
-	TRBV5-4	TRBJ1-4	CASSPGTSLINEKLFF	TGTGCCAGCAGCCCGGGGACCTCACTAATTAATGAAAAACTGTTTTTT
-	TRBV10-3	TRBJ2-7	CAISEGYEQYF	TGTGCCATCAGTGAGGGCTACGAGCAGTACTTC
-	TRBV5-1	TRBJ1-1	CASSLMATGLNTEAFF	TGCGCCAGCAGCTTGATGGCCACAGGGTTGAACACTGAAGCTTTCTTT
-	TRBV19	TRBJ2-1	CASSIASSSYNEQFF	TGTGCCAGTAGTATCGCAAGCAGCTCCTACAATGAGCAGTTCTTC
TRBD1	TRBV18	TRBJ2-1	CASSTGVNEQFF	TGTGCCAGCTCAACAGGGGTGAATGAGCAGTTCTTC
-	TRBV6-6	TRBJ1-3	CASNKDSSGNTIYF	TGTGCCAGCAACAAAGACAGCTCTGGAAACACCATATATTTT
TRBD1	TRBV5-1	TRBJ1-1	CASLGQGTEAFF	TGCGCCAGCCTCGGACAGGGCACTGAAGCTTTCTTT
-	TRBV7-8	TRBJ2-7	CASSLDRNYEQYF	TGTGCCAGCAGCTTAGACAGGAACTACGAGCAGTACTTC
-	TRBV11-2	TRBJ1-1	CASNFGRLGRNSEAFF	TGTGCCAGCAACTTTGGGCGGTTAGGGAGAAATTCTGAAGCTTTCTTT
-	TRBV9	TRBJ2-3	CASSVQGSAWGDTQYF	TGTGCCAGCAGCGTGCAGGGGAGTGCCTGGGGAGATACGCAGTATTTT
TRBD2	TRBV6-1	TRBJ2-1	CASSNPGLAPNEQFF	TGTGCCAGCAGTAATCCGGGACTAGCGCCCAATGAGCAGTTCTTC